The 22 T cell receptor beta chains below come from one sample, sequenced in a study of early T cells in non-severe SARS-CoV-2 infection. TCRdb independently ran MiXCR on the 5' RACE reads; one entry per CDR3 protein. The sample carries tens of thousands of distinct CDR3 sequences, approximately 6.2% recorded once. The sequencing input was whole blood. The source is an adult who was a healthcare worker with PCR-confirmed SARS-CoV-2 infection or an uninfected control (not recorded which).

The chain links TRBV24-1 to TRBJ2-7; 7 positions match TRBD2. The germline gives CDR1 KGHDR, CDR2 SFDVKD. The CDR3 covers 13 residues. Trimming removed 0 bases from V and 6 bases from J; junction bases left unmatched: 1. CDR3: CATSDLPGGEQYF. The DNA of the CDR3 is TGTGCCACCAGTGATTTGCCGGGGGGCGAGCAGTACTTC.

The sample holds many counts of this clonotype. The chain carries TRBV5-1 and TRBJ2-3; D remains ambiguous. Germline CDR1 reads SGHRS; CDR2 reads YFSETQ. This CDR3 comprises 14 residues. Deletions cut 1 base from V and 6 bases from J, with 12 bases between. CDR3 in amino acids: CASSLSSSVDTQYF. The CDR3 nucleotides are TGCGCCAGCAGCTTGTCGTCCTCCGTGGATACGCAGTATTTT.

This clonotype was seen ten or more times. The chain couples TRBV7-2 to TRBJ1-3; 7 bases are shared with TRBD1. The trim removed 5 bases at V and 2 bases at J, leaving 6 bases unmatched. Germline CDR1 SGHTA, CDR2 FQGNSA. The CDR3 sequence is 15 residues long. The CDR3 protein is CASSPRDRTGNTIYF. The CDR3 nucleotides are TGTGCCAGCAGCCCGCGGGACAGAACTGGAAACACCATATATTTT.

This clonotype came up a few times. The genes are TRBV29-1 and TRBJ2-6, with 9 bases lining up with TRBD1. V shed 7 bases, J shed 1 base, and the junction held 14 bases outside the gene matches. This CDR3 contains 18 residues. From germline, CDR1 is SQVTM and CDR2 ANQGSEA. CDR3: CSDTWPGQGESGANVLTF. CDR3 in DNA: TGCAGCGACACGTGGCCGGGACAGGGAGAATCTGGGGCCAACGTCCTGACTTTC.

The V gene is TRBV10-2, the J gene TRBJ2-5; 15 bases are shared with TRBD2. The CDR3 length is 17 residues. The V and J ends lost 6 bases and 5 bases, in that order; junction bases with no gene match: 10. CDR1 WSHSY and CDR2 SAAADI come from the germline V gene. Here the CDR3 reads CASRSGTSGGMAETQYF. In DNA, the CDR3 is TGCGCCAGCAGGTCCGGGACTAGCGGGGGGATGGCCGAGACCCAGTACTTC.

This clonotype was seen repeatedly, ten times or more. The rearrangement links TRBV6-2 or TRBV6-3 to TRBJ2-2; no clear D gene. The V end lost 2 bases, the J end lost 0 bases, and 4 bases lay between the germline ends. CDR1 MNHEY and CDR2 SVGEGT come from the germline V gene. The CDR3 is 14 amino acids. As DNA, the CDR3 is TGTGCCAGCAGTTACCCGCCGAACACCGGGGAGCTGTTTTTT. This codes for CASSYPPNTGELFF.

This clonotype was picked up many times. The gene calls are TRBV11-2 and TRBJ1-1; D might be TRBD1 (5 bases). CDR1 and CDR2 (germline): SGHAT, FQNNGV. Trimming removed 1 base from V and 10 bases from J, with 13 bases in between. The length of the CDR3 is 13 residues. The CDR3 coding sequence is TGTGCCAGCAGCTTAGCCGCGGACATGGGAGCTTTCTTT. Translation: CASSLAADMGAFF.

This clonotype came up a few times. The V gene is TRBV6-1, the J gene TRBJ1-5; no firm D call. This CDR3 has 15 residues. V lost 6 bases, J lost 5 bases, and 17 bases lay in between. Germline values: CDR1 MNHNS, CDR2 SASEGT. CDR3 amino acids: CASRDQDPDYQPQHF. Here the CDR3 DNA reads TGTGCCAGCAGGGATCAAGATCCTGACTATCAGCCCCAGCATTTT.

Only a few counts were recorded for this clonotype. J is TRBJ1-1 and V is TRBV20-1; 10 bases match TRBD1. Looked up from germline, CDR1 is DFQATT and CDR2 is SNEGSKA (reference sequence). Trimming cost V 5 bases and J 4 bases; bases outside gene matches: 7. The CDR3 is made up of 14 amino acids. The CDR3 sequence: CSAQPGTGATEAFF. CDR3 nucleotides: TGCAGTGCTCAACCCGGGACAGGGGCCACTGAAGCTTTCTTT.

The V and J genes are TRBV4-2 and TRBJ2-4; the match to TRBD1 covers 10 bases. This CDR3 region has 14 residues. The trim removed 4 bases at V and 8 bases at J, leaving 5 bases unmatched. The germline V gene encodes CDR1 LGHNA and CDR2 YNFKEQ. The CDR3, as DNA: TGTGCCAGCAGCCTCGGGACAGGGGATGACATTCAGTACTTC. Protein sequence: CASSLGTGDDIQYF.

The V call is TRBV12-3 or TRBV12-4, the J call TRBJ1-5, with a tentative D call TRBD1 (5 bases). This CDR3 has 14 amino acids. Trimming cost V 1 base and J 6 bases, with 10 bases left between them. CDR3 sequence (DNA): TGTGCCAGCAGTTTAGGGCTGCAGGGTCAGCCCCAGCATTTT. It specifies CASSLGLQGQPQHF.

This clonotype was seen at least ten times. V and J are TRBV6-5 and TRBJ2-5; 13 nucleotides match TRBD2. J lost 6 bases, V lost 6 bases, and 4 bases had no gene match. Germline V gene lookup returns CDR1 MNHEY and CDR2 SVGAGI. The CDR3 is 14 amino acids. The CDR3, as DNA: TGTGCCAGCAGAACTAGCGGGGGGGCCAAGACCCAGTACTTC. Translation: CASRTSGGAKTQYF.

The sample holds a few counts of this clonotype. The rearrangement uses TRBV7-2 and TRBJ2-5; D may correspond to TRBD1 or TRBD2 (6 bases each). Germline V gene lookup returns CDR1 SGHTA and CDR2 FQGNSA. The CDR3 runs to 17 residues. Trimming removed 4 bases from V and 5 bases from J, with 23 bases in between. The CDR3 DNA is TGTGCCAGCAGCTCCGCGGGGATCAGGGGCCCCCTGGAGACCCAGTACTTC. Translated, it gives CASSSAGIRGPLETQYF.

The J gene is TRBJ1-4, the V gene TRBV20-1, with a possible D match to TRBD1 (5 bases). CDR1 is DFQATT and CDR2 is SNEGSKA in the germline V gene (reference sequence). The V and J ends lost 0 bases and 15 bases respectively, with 14 bases between them. The CDR3 covers 12 residues. DNA of the CDR3: TGCAGTGCTAGAGATCTGGGCAGGACATTGTTTTTT. It translates to CSARDLGRTLFF.

At least ten counts were recorded for this clonotype. The gene calls are TRBV7-2 and TRBJ1-2, with 8 positions matching TRBD1. Per the germline V gene, CDR1 is SGHTA and CDR2 is FQGNSA. Trimming took 5 bases from V and 7 from J; bases not matched to a gene: 6. The CDR3 contains 13 residues. CDR3 amino acids: CASSRQGLGGYTF. The CDR3 DNA reads as TGTGCCAGCAGCCGACAGGGGCTTGGTGGCTACACCTTC. Supplemented by reference TRBV7-2 and TRBJ1-2, the full variable domain reads GAGVSQSPSNKVTEKGKDVELRCDPISGHTALYWYRQSLGQGLEFLIYFQGNSAPDKSGLPSDRFSAERTGGSVSTLTIQRTQQEDSAVYLCASSRQGLGGYTFGSGTRLTVV.

This clonotype occurred many times. The chain carries TRBV20-1 and TRBJ2-3; perhaps D is TRBD1 or TRBD2 (5 bases each). The CDR3 covers 16 residues. The V and J ends lost 6 bases and 5 bases respectively, with 24 bases between them. Germline V CDR1 and CDR2: DFQATT, SNEGSKA (reference sequence). In nucleotides, the CDR3 is TGCAGTGCCCTTACTAAGGGGAGCGGAGGAAGAGATACGCAGTATTTT. Translation: CSALTKGSGGRDTQYF.

This clonotype was seen only a few times. The chain is built from TRBV7-2 and TRBJ2-5, with unresolved D. CDR1 SGHTA and CDR2 FQGNSA come from the germline V gene. The CDR3 consists of 14 residues. Trimming pared 1 base from V and 0 bases from J, leaving 6 bases between. CDR3 sequence (DNA): TGTGCCAGCAGCTTAGAATACTACCAAGAGACCCAGTACTTC. Protein: CASSLEYYQETQYF.

This clonotype was detected only a few times. The genes are TRBV29-1 and TRBJ1-4; no clear D. V was pared by 4 bases and J by 0 bases, with 12 bases between. Germline CDR1 is SQVTM and CDR2 is ANQGSEA. The CDR3 contains 15 residues. CDR3 coding DNA: TGCAGCGTTGGAGGAGCAGATGCAACTAATGAAAAACTGTTTTTT. It is translated as CSVGGADATNEKLFF.

The rearrangement links TRBV12-3 or TRBV12-4 to TRBJ1-1; 8 nucleotides line up with TRBD1. This CDR3 spans 13 amino acids. The V segment lost 6 bases and the J segment 8 bases; nucleotides outside the gene matches: 8. DNA for the CDR3: TGTGCCAGCAGCCCAAGAGGACAGGGAGAAGCTTTCTTT. It translates to CASSPRGQGEAFF.

Many counts were recorded for this clonotype. The chain joins TRBV24-1 to TRBJ2-1; the match to TRBD1 covers 8 bases. CDR1 is KGHDR and CDR2 is SFDVKD in the germline V gene. The length of the CDR3 is 16 residues. With 2 bases clipped from V and 7 bases from J, the junction kept 9 bases outside the gene matches. The DNA for the CDR3 is TGTGCCACCAGTGATTCGGGACAGGCGCCCTTAAATGAGCAGTTCTTC. Translated, it gives CATSDSGQAPLNEQFF.

The V gene is TRBV20-1, the J gene TRBJ1-4; D perhaps matches TRBD1 (5 bases). This CDR3 has 15 residues. The V gene's germline CDR1 is DFQATT and CDR2 SNEGSKA (reference sequence). V was clipped by 0 bases and J by 5 bases, with 13 bases between them. DNA of the CDR3: TGCAGTGCTAGAGAGATGGGGGGGTTGAATGAAAAACTGTTTTTT. Translation: CSAREMGGLNEKLFF.

This clonotype was seen only a few times. The rearrangement links TRBV29-1 to TRBJ2-7; D uncertain. Deletions cut 4 bases from V and 5 bases from J, with 12 bases between. The CDR3 consists of 12 residues. Germline CDR1 is SQVTM and CDR2 is ANQGSEA. The chain's CDR3 is CSVVWDVHEQYF. CDR3 coding DNA: TGCAGCGTTGTATGGGATGTCCACGAGCAGTACTTC.